This T cell receptor beta chain was captured in a study of neurological immune-mediated disorders. The team produced cDNA through 5'RACE using 10-nucleotide random UMIs. MiXCR, run by TCRdb on the 5' RACE reads, gives a single entry per CDR3 protein. The sample lists 55,000 to 70,000 distinct CDR3 sequences, about 11% seen once, with around 6.7% in the top ten. The CDR3 consists of 14 residues. Trimming removed 5 bases from V and 0 bases from J, with 10 bases in between. CDR1 is SGHRS and CDR2 is YFSETQ in the germline V gene. This clonotype was counted ten times or more. Time point denoted: longitudinal time-point 1 (baseline).

The clonotype comes from a male donor with HTLV-1-associated myelopathy (HAM/TSP). V gene TRBV5-1 combines with J gene TRBJ2-3; D could derive from TRBD1 or TRBD2 (5 bases each). The specimen was PBMCs. The CDR3 spells CASRGPGSTDTQYF. In DNA form, the CDR3 reads TGCGCCAGCAGGGGACCAGGCAGCACAGATACGCAGTATTTT.